These 11 T cell receptor beta chains came from one sample sequenced in a study of early T cells in non-severe SARS-CoV-2 infection (dated by TCRdb to about 2021). The protocol used for the library was 5' RACE. Sequencing used a NextSeq 500. TCRdb reprocessing: public reads trimmed at Q25 with fastp, clones called with MiXCR, in-frame beta chains kept. Every CDR3 protein is listed once, alongside the most common genes and DNA of its rows. The sample includes tens of thousands of distinct CDR3 sequences, with approximately 12% observed a single time. The ten largest clones take up 3.5% to 5% of the sample. The material was whole blood, obtained at baseline. The receptors originated from an adult who was a healthcare worker with PCR-confirmed SARS-CoV-2 infection or an uninfected control (not recorded which).

This clonotype was detected ten times or more. J is TRBJ2-2 and V is TRBV7-6; D gene uncertain. The CDR3 sequence is 14 residues long. Trimming left V 1 base short and J 2 bases short, with 5 bases between. Germline assignment: CDR1 SGHVS and CDR2 FNYEAQ. The CDR3 loop is CASSLGSNTGELFF. The CDR3 bases are TGTGCCAGCAGCTTAGGATCCAACACCGGGGAGCTGTTTTTT.

The table lists this clonotype with many counts. The DNA of the CDR3 is TGTGCCAGCAGCCTTTTCCAGGGGGCCACTGAAGCTTTCTTT. This codes for CASSLFQGATEAFF. The J gene is TRBJ1-1, the V gene TRBV7-9, with TRBD1 matching over 8 bases. With V trimmed by 5 bases and J by 4 bases, 6 bases remained unmatched. Germline V gene data show CDR1 as SEHNR and CDR2 as FQNEAQ (reference sequence). The CDR3 consists of 14 residues.

J is TRBJ2-1 and V is TRBV2, with 12 nucleotides matching TRBD2. Losses at the gene ends were 6 bases for V and 5 bases for J; bases not matched to a gene: 11. This CDR3 has 17 residues. Looked up from germline, CDR1 is SNHLY and CDR2 is FYNNEI. The CDR3 spells CASRDPGTSGPHNEQFF. CDR3 DNA: TGTGCCAGCAGGGATCCCGGGACTAGCGGGCCACACAATGAGCAGTTCTTC.

In this sample, this clonotype turned up once. V gene TRBV5-1 combines with J gene TRBJ2-7, with a possible D match to TRBD2 (5 bases). The length of the CDR3 is 15 residues. Trimming took 4 bases from V and 4 from J, leaving 18 bases between them. Germline V gives CDR1 SGHRS, CDR2 YFSETQ. The CDR3 DNA follows: TGCGCCAGCAGCCCCTCCGTTGGGAGCTTATACGAGCAGTACTTC. This codes for CASSPSVGSLYEQYF.

In its sample, this clonotype was seen a few times. The rearrangement links TRBV7-9 to TRBJ2-3; perhaps TRBD2 as D (6 bases). Trimming pared 5 bases from V and 0 bases from J, leaving 24 bases between. The germline gives CDR1 SEHNR, CDR2 FQNEAQ (reference sequence). The CDR3 extends over 19 amino acids. This CDR3 reads CASSRREVLSGSSTDTQYF. The CDR3 bases are TGTGCCAGCAGCAGAAGGGAAGTCCTTAGCGGCTCTAGCACAGATACGCAGTATTTT. Looking up the rest from reference TRBV7-9 and TRBJ2-3 gives the full variable domain: DTGVSQNPRHKITKRGQNVTFRCDPISEHNRLYWYRQTLGQGPEFLTYFQNEAQLEKSRLLSDRFSAERPKGSFSTLEIQRTEQGDSAMYLCASSRREVLSGSSTDTQYFGPGTRLTVL.

This clonotype was picked up a small number of times. The gene calls are TRBV14 and TRBJ2-2, with no clear D. The V end was cut by 0 bases, the J end by 6 bases, with 11 bases between. CDR1 is SGHDN, CDR2 FVKESK, per germline. The CDR3 runs 15 residues. In DNA form, the CDR3 reads TGTGCCAGCAGCCAAGACGAGGTTCGCGCCGGGGAGCTGTTTTTT. Amino acid sequence: CASSQDEVRAGELFF. The variable domain in full, completed from reference TRBV14 and TRBJ2-2, reads EAGVTQFPSHSVIEKGQTVTLRCDPISGHDNLYWYRRVMGKEIKFLLHFVKESKQDESGMPNNRFLAERTGGTYSTLKVQPAELEDSGVYFCASSQDEVRAGELFFGEGSRLTVL.

This clonotype was recorded many times. The chain is built from TRBV9 and TRBJ1-5; D unresolved. Per the germline V gene, CDR1 is SGDLS and CDR2 is YYNGEE. The CDR3 is 16 amino acids. Trimming removed 0 bases from V and 0 bases from J, with 10 bases in between. CDR3 in amino acids: CASSVGAENSNQPQHF. The CDR3 nucleotides read TGTGCCAGCAGCGTAGGAGCAGAGAATAGCAATCAGCCCCAGCATTTT.

A few counts support this clonotype. CDR3 in DNA: TGTGCCAGCAGGACTAGCGGGAGCTCCGGGGAGCTGTTTTTT. As protein: CASRTSGSSGELFF. The gene calls are TRBV7-8 and TRBJ2-2; 12 positions match TRBD2. This CDR3 is 14 amino acids long. Germline V CDR1 and CDR2: SGHVS, FQNEAQ. With V trimmed by 6 bases and J by 6 bases, 2 bases remained unmatched.

This clonotype was seen only a few times. The rearrangement joins TRBV5-4 to TRBJ2-1, with 8 nucleotides matching TRBD2. The J segment lost 10 bases and the V segment lost 2 bases, leaving 11 bases of the junction unmatched. The CDR3 totals 15 residues. Germline values: CDR1 SGHNT, CDR2 YYREEE (reference sequence). The DNA for the CDR3 is TGTGCCAGCAGCTTCTTGACTAGCGCTCAGGAAGAGCAGTTCTTC. Its translation is CASSFLTSAQEEQFF. The whole variable domain, remainder taken from reference TRBV5-4 and TRBJ2-1, is ETGVTQSPTHLIKTRGQQVTLRCSSQSGHNTVSWYQQALGQGPQFIFQYYREEENGRGNFPPRFSGLQFPNYSSELNVNALELDDSALYLCASSFLTSAQEEQFFGPGTRLTVL.

This clonotype was seen repeatedly, ten times or more. The J gene is TRBJ1-6, the V gene TRBV12-3 or TRBV12-4, with 7 bases aligning to TRBD1. The CDR3 loop spans 17 amino acids. With V trimmed by 4 bases and J by 2 bases, 8 bases remained unmatched. The CDR3 DNA is TGTGCCAGCAGTTCCAAGGGACAGTCCACCTATAATTCACCCCTCCACTTT. Translating it yields CASSSKGQSTYNSPLHF.

The rearrangement uses TRBV20-1 and TRBJ1-5; D gene uncertain. This CDR3 region has 14 residues. The V and J ends lost 3 bases and 4 bases respectively, with 13 bases between them. The germline V gene encodes CDR1 DFQATT and CDR2 SNEGSKA (reference sequence). The CDR3 DNA reads as TGCAGTGCTAGCGGTACAGCCTCAAATCAGCCCCAGCATTTT. Translated, it gives CSASGTASNQPQHF.